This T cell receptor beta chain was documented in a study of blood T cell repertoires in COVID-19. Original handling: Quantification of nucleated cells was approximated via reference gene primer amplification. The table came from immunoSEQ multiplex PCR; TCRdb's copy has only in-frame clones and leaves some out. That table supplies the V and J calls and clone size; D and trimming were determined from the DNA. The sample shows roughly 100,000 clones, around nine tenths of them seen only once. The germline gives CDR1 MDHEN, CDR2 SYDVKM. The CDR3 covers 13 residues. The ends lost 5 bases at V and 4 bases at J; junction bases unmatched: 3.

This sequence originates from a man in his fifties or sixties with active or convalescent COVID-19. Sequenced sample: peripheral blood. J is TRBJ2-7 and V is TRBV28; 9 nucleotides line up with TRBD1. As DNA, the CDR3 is TGTGCCAGCAGTCCGGGACAGGGATACGAGCAGTACTTC. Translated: CASSPGQGYEQYF. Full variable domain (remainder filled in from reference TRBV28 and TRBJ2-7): DVKVTQSSRYLVKRTGEKVFLECVQDMDHENMFWYRQDPGLGLRLIYFSYDVKMKEKGDIPEGYSVSREKKERFSLILESASTNQTSMYLCASSPGQGYEQYFGPGTRLTVT.